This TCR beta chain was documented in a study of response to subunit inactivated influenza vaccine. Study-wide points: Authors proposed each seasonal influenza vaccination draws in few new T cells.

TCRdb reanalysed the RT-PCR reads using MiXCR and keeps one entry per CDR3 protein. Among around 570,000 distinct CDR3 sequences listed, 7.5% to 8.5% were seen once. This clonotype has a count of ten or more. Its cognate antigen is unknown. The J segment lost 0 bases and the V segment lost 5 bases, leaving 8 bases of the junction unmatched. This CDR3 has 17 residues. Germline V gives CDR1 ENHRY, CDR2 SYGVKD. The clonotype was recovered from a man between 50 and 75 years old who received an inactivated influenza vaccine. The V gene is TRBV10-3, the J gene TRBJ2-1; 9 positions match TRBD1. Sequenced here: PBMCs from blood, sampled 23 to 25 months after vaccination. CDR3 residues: CAISTGGLASSYNEQFF. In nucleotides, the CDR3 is TGTGCCATCAGTACAGGGGGCTTAGCAAGCTCCTACAATGAGCAGTTCTTC.